This T cell receptor (beta chain) was profiled in a study of T cell clonotyping in hematopoietic cell transplantation (dated by TCRdb to about 2021). Broadly, across the study: The study collected around 150 blood samples from approximately 40 consecutive transplant recipients and their related donors. Patients were recruited between late 2015 and January 2017 and followed until late 2020 or death.

Related transplant donors provided blood samples for TCR beta sequencing. Nuclei Lysis Solution was used to extract genomic DNA from fresh or cryopreserved unfractionated peripheral blood mononuclear cells. Sequences SGHTA (CDR1) and FQGTGA (CDR2) are obtained from the germline V gene. The CDR3 spans 13 residues, from the cysteine through the phenylalanine. Of the read, only the CDR3 DNA is kept; its 39 bases are in frame from base 1. The V end loses 7 bases and the J end loses 4 bases, and a stretch of 10 bases separates them. A word on this clone: Its antigen is not yet known. Within one base of it there is no much larger clone, and no base qualities were kept.

The immunoSEQ assay, a bias-controlled multiplex PCR with V- and J-specific primers, was used to amplify TCR beta CDR3 regions from genomic DNA. In a second PCR step, the CDR3 amplicons were tagged with a proprietary barcode plus Illumina adapter sequences. CDR3 libraries were sequenced on an Illumina MiSeq instrument. From the authors' description of their analysis: Export and quality control were performed with immunoSEQ Analyzer 3.0, and downstream analyses were performed with R Bioconductor and Immunarch. Only productive rearrangements in the normalized downsampled data set went into calculating the repertoire metrics. In the normalized cohort, clonotypes with more than 5 templates were defined as pathologically expanded. The Inverse Simpson Index served as the measure of repertoire diversity. To capture all clonotypes, the CMV-specificity analyses were run on the non-normalized data set. TCRdb limited this immuneACCESS table to in-frame rearrangements with V and J called. A share of clones is missing; checked studies link under half to unresolved V genes, and the rest is unexplained. Clone size and the V and J calls come from that table; the DNA yielded D and trimming. Within this sample are over 10,000 clones, with around 90% of them counted one time only. The ten biggest clones cover around 1.3% of the sample.

Points the paper makes about the study in general: Recipient repertoires showed only a small fraction of overlap with donor repertoires, and over 97% appeared de novo at the given depth. After transplant, TCR diversity in recipients dropped, and pathologically expanded clonotypes climbed progressively between day 30 and day 180. Broader posttransplant TCR repertoire diversity was predicted by donor and pretransplant recipient Inverse Simpson Index values. The sample size was limited, and because cells were not sorted, the contributions of CD4 and CD8 repertoires could not be separated.

Recombination joined TRBV7-3 with TRBJ2-2, and perhaps TRBD1 as D gene, on 5 matching bases. The receptor's source is a man aged 25-45 years in good health. Some clones in this sample may be carry-over from other donors' samples. Sequenced sample: peripheral blood mononuclear cells. CDR3 region: CASKQDPTGELFF. The bases are TGTGCCAGCAAACAGGATCCCACCGGGGAGCTGTTTTTT.